These 22 T cell receptor beta chains share one sample of origin, sequenced in a study of blood T cell repertoires in COVID-19. The data were produced by immunoSEQ multiplex PCR, yet TCRdb's version contains in-frame clones alone and is incomplete. The sample carries 95,000 to 150,000 clones, less than 90% recorded once. The sample comprised PBMCs or T cells enriched from blood (not recorded which). These receptors all come from a woman under 40 who had recovered from COVID-19.

This CDR3 reads CASRKDRAGTEAFF. The CDR3 nucleotides read TGTGCCAGCAGAAAGGACAGGGCAGGCACTGAAGCTTTCTTT. This chain joins TRBV7-9 and TRBJ1-1, with TRBD1 matching 8 bases. The junction had 7 bases not matched to a gene; V was cut back by 6 bases and J by 4 bases. CDR1 is SEHNR and CDR2 is FQNEAQ in the germline V gene (reference sequence). The CDR3 runs 14 residues.

The rearrangement joins TRBV7-9 to TRBJ2-1; D is possibly TRBD1 (6 bases). The CDR3 has 12 amino acids. Germline CDR1 SEHNR, CDR2 FQNEAQ (reference sequence). The V and J ends lost 2 bases and 14 bases respectively, with 13 bases between them. The CDR3 DNA reads as TGTGCCAGCAGCTTAAGGGGGAGTTGGAAGTTCTTC. This encodes CASSLRGSWKFF.

This chain connects TRBV11-3 to TRBJ1-2; no firm D call. Trimming removed 0 bases from V and 4 bases from J, with 6 bases in between. The V gene's germline CDR1 is SGHNT and CDR2 YENEEA. The CDR3 consists of 13 residues. Here the CDR3 reads CASSLEGSYGYTF. CDR3 bases: TGTGCCAGCAGCTTAGAAGGGAGCTATGGCTACACCTTC.

The chain employs TRBV7-2 and TRBJ2-7; 9 bases are a match to TRBD1. Germline values: CDR1 SGHTA, CDR2 FQGNSA. Losses at the gene ends were 4 bases for V and 3 bases for J; bases not matched to a gene: 4. The CDR3 consists of 14 residues. The CDR3 loop reads CASSSQGAVYEQYF. The CDR3 bases are TGTGCCAGCAGCTCACAGGGGGCGGTCTACGAGCAGTACTTC.

The gene calls are TRBV28 and TRBJ1-5; perhaps TRBD1 as D (6 bases). This CDR3 comprises 15 residues. Trimming removed 9 bases from V and 0 bases from J, with 15 bases in between. Germline CDR1 and CDR2: MDHEN and SYDVKM. The CDR3 nucleotides read TGTGCCAGTTCCCGACAGGCGTATAGCAATCAGCCCCAGCATTTT. Translating it yields CASSRQAYSNQPQHF.

J is TRBJ1-4 and V is TRBV28; 9 bases are shared with TRBD1. Germline CDR1 MDHEN, CDR2 SYDVKM. V dropped 5 bases and J dropped 7; count of bases not matched to a gene: 8. The CDR3 length is 15 residues. CDR3 coding DNA: TGTGCCAGCAGTGGACCCGGGACAGGGAGTGAAAAACTGTTTTTT. Translation gives CASSGPGTGSEKLFF.

V is TRBV6-5 and J is TRBJ1-5, with 8 nucleotides matching TRBD1. This CDR3 has 15 amino acids. J gave up 0 bases and V 5 bases, and 3 bases lay outside the gene matches. Per the germline V gene, CDR1 is MNHEY and CDR2 is SVGAGI. The CDR3 nucleotides are TGTGCCAGCAGTAACGACAGGGGTAGCAATCAGCCCCAGCATTTT. Its protein is CASSNDRGSNQPQHF.

The chain carries TRBV7-6 and TRBJ2-2; 8 bases agree with TRBD1. This CDR3 has 15 residues. In germline, CDR1 is SGHVS, CDR2 FNYEAQ. With 0 bases clipped from V and 5 bases from J, the junction kept 2 bases outside the gene matches. CDR3: CASSLARQGTGELFF. CDR3 DNA sequence: TGTGCCAGCAGCTTAGCCAGACAGGGGACCGGGGAGCTGTTTTTT.

The table lists this clone with a count of one. V is TRBV6-2 or TRBV6-3 and J is TRBJ2-7; possible D gene TRBD1, 5 bases. This CDR3 region has 15 residues. V was clipped by 0 bases and J by 2 bases, with 11 bases between them. Germline V lookup: CDR1 MNHEY, CDR2 SVGEGT. The CDR3 loop reads CASSYSETATYEQYF. The CDR3 DNA follows: TGTGCCAGCAGTTACTCCGAGACAGCTACCTACGAGCAGTACTTC.

The sample holds a few counts of this clone. This sequence joins TRBV21-1 and TRBJ2-7; the table names TRBD1, a call not compared with the DNA. TRBV21-1 is noted as a pseudogene. CDR3 length equals 14 residues. In DNA, the CDR3 is TGTGCCAGCAGCAACCGGACAGGTTCCTACGAGCAGTACTTC. The encoded protein is CASSNRTGSYEQYF.

This chain links TRBV6-2 or TRBV6-3 with TRBJ1-1, with 8 bases lining up with TRBD1. The CDR3 runs 13 residues. Unmatched junction bases numbered 4, after V lost 6 bases and J lost 4 bases. Germline CDR1 and CDR2: MNHEY and SVGEGT. The DNA for the CDR3 is TGTGCCAGCAGCAGGGGGCTCGGCACTGAAGCTTTCTTT. Protein product: CASSRGLGTEAFF.

The gene calls are TRBV5-6 and TRBJ2-2; 8 bases match TRBD1. Trimming at V came to 3 bases and at J to 1 base, leaving 2 bases not matched to a gene. The germline gives CDR1 SGHDT, CDR2 YYEEEE. The CDR3 has 15 residues. This CDR3 reads CASSWGTGNTGELFF. In DNA, the CDR3 is TGTGCCAGCAGCTGGGGGACAGGGAACACCGGGGAGCTGTTTTTT. Based on the CDR3 plus reference TRBV5-6 and TRBJ2-2, the full variable domain is DAGVTQSPTHLIKTRGQQVTLRCSPKSGHDTVSWYQQALGQGPQFIFQYYEEEERQRGNFPDRFSGHQFPNYSSELNVNALLLGDSALYLCASSWGTGNTGELFFGEGSRLTVL.

The chain links TRBV5-6 to TRBJ2-7; D not resolved. The CDR3 covers 11 residues. Germline V gene sequence: CDR1 SGHDT, CDR2 YYEEEE. V shed 2 bases and J shed 5 bases, with 5 bases lying between them. The CDR3 DNA sequence: TGTGCCAGCAGCTTATCAGACGAGCAGTACTTC. This sequence encodes CASSLSDEQYF. Full variable domain (remainder filled in from reference TRBV5-6 and TRBJ2-7): DAGVTQSPTHLIKTRGQQVTLRCSPKSGHDTVSWYQQALGQGPQFIFQYYEEEERQRGNFPDRFSGHQFPNYSSELNVNALLLGDSALYLCASSLSDEQYFGPGTRLTVT.

This chain uses TRBV20-1 with TRBJ2-1; D possibly corresponds to TRBD2 (6 bases). The CDR3 is 10 amino acids. Germline V gives CDR1 DFQATT, CDR2 SNEGSKA (reference sequence). Trimming stripped 3 bases from V and 14 bases from J, with 11 bases between. CDR3 residues: CSAREGREFF. CDR3 nucleotide sequence: TGCAGTGCTAGGGAGGGCCGAGAGTTCTTC.

This clone came up a few times. The genes are TRBV5-1 and TRBJ2-7; D perhaps matches TRBD1 (6 bases). This CDR3 contains 13 residues. Germline V CDR1 and CDR2: SGHRS, YFSETQ. V was cut by 5 bases and J by 3 bases, with 12 bases left in between. Written as DNA, the CDR3 is TGCGCCAGCAGGTTTGGGGGCTACTACGAGCAGTACTTC. Residues: CASRFGGYYEQYF.

This rearrangement joins TRBV9 to TRBJ2-3, with 14 positions matching TRBD2. Trimming at V came to 5 bases and at J to 4 bases, leaving 3 bases not matched to a gene. Germline V gene data show CDR1 as SGDLS and CDR2 as YYNGEE. This CDR3 contains 15 residues. CDR3 loop: CASSWTSGRSDTQYF. CDR3 nucleotides: TGTGCCAGCAGTTGGACTAGCGGGAGGTCAGATACGCAGTATTTT.

The rearrangement uses TRBV7-9 and TRBJ2-5; 7 bases map to TRBD1. The germline V gene encodes CDR1 SEHNR and CDR2 FQNEAQ (reference sequence). This CDR3 has 14 amino acids. Trimming took 5 bases from V and 4 from J; bases not matched to a gene: 7. The CDR3: CASSVDRERETQYF. CDR3 nucleotide sequence: TGTGCCAGCAGCGTCGACAGGGAGCGAGAGACCCAGTACTTC.

This chain joins TRBV11-2 and TRBJ2-3; a possible D gene is TRBD2 (7 bases). V was pared by 3 bases and J by 5 bases, with 21 bases between. The CDR3 has 17 amino acids. In germline, CDR1 is SGHAT, CDR2 FQNNGV. The CDR3 region is CASSFSGAGAWRDTQYF. CDR3 nucleotide sequence: TGTGCCAGCAGCTTTTCTGGGGCGGGGGCTTGGAGAGATACGCAGTATTTT.

The chain carries TRBV14 and TRBJ2-7; TRBD1 aligns across 7 bases. The germline V gene has CDR1 SGHDN and CDR2 FVKESK. V gave up 4 bases and J gave up 1 base; unmatched junction bases: 4. The length of the CDR3 is 14 residues. The CDR3 reads CASSRQGASYEQYF. As DNA, the CDR3 is TGTGCCAGCAGCCGACAGGGTGCGTCCTACGAGCAGTACTTC.

The rearrangement links TRBV20-1 to TRBJ1-6, with 7 positions matching TRBD1. V shed 3 bases, J shed 5 bases, and the junction held 7 bases outside the gene matches. Germline V gene data show CDR1 as DFQATT and CDR2 as SNEGSKA (reference sequence). This CDR3 comprises 15 residues. This CDR3 reads CSASAGQRNNSPLHF. CDR3 in DNA: TGCAGTGCTAGTGCGGGACAGAGAAATAATTCACCCCTCCACTTT.

This chain uses TRBV18 with TRBJ2-7; the D gene is possibly TRBD2 (7 bases). The CDR3 consists of 15 residues. Trimming pared 2 bases from V and 9 bases from J, leaving 20 bases between. Germline values: CDR1 KGHSH, CDR2 LQKENI. CDR3 bases: TGTGCCAGCTCACCATCTATGGACAGTGGACTAGGGCAGTACTTC. Translation: CASSPSMDSGLGQYF.

This clone was counted a single time. The chain has TRBV9 and TRBJ1-1; 7 bases fit TRBD1. V lost 4 bases, J lost 2 bases, and 8 bases stayed unmatched. CDR1 SGDLS and CDR2 YYNGEE come from the germline V gene. CDR3 length equals 15 residues. CDR3 DNA: TGTGCCAGCAGCCCAACCGACAGGGCTAACACTGAAGCTTTCTTT. Protein product: CASSPTDRANTEAFF.